The clone carrying this T cell receptor (beta chain) was picked up one time. These data belong to a study of CD8+CD57+ T cells in acquired aplastic anemia. Genomic DNA templated the TCR beta VDJ and CDR3 profiling. MiXCR, applied by TCRdb to the reads, yields one record per CDR3 protein. There are some 200,000 distinct CDR3 sequences in the sample; about 60% occur only once, and around 58% lies in the top ten. Patients selected for sequencing had displayed CD8+CD57+ cell expansion by flow cytometry. The study sampled blood from patients who had received no therapy. Per germline, CDR1 SGHTA and CDR2 FQGTGA. The CDR3 has 17 amino acids. Germline trimming cut 4 bases from V and 1 base from J; bases unmatched to any gene: 10.

This receptor was obtained from a human donor with aplastic anemia. Sample: sorted CD4+, CD8+, or CD8+CD57+ T cells (not recorded which) from PBMCs. This rearrangement joins TRBV7-3 to TRBJ2-3; 8 bases are a match to TRBD2. CDR3 in DNA: TGTGCCAGCAGCTGGAGTATGGGCGGGGGGCGCACAGATACGCAGTATTTT. This translates into CASSWSMGGGRTDTQYF.